This entry concerns a single T cell receptor beta chain. The antigen is undetermined. TCRdb re-called the 5' RACE reads through MiXCR, storing one row per CDR3 protein. The data show approximately 260,000 distinct CDR3 sequences, with less than 20% seen just once and approximately 3.5% held by the top ten. This specimen belongs to a study of T-cell memory formation after mild COVID-19. Study at large: Among the donors, TCR clusters were largely specific to each donor. Regarding the study as a whole: Later expanders leaned CD4+, whereas day 15 to 85 contracting clones were balanced CD4/CD8. CD4+ clones that contracted lay mainly in CM and EM; CD8+ ones lay in EMRA. Prior to infection, memory already included some responding clones, suggesting cross-reactive memory joined.

In germline, CDR1 is MNHEY, CDR2 SVGAGI. The length of the CDR3 is 15 residues. V lost 0 bases to trimming and J lost 6 bases, with 15 bases between them. The rearrangement uses TRBV6-5 and TRBJ2-7; TRBD1 is a possible D gene (6 bases). This receptor was obtained from a man aged 18 to 29 who had mild COVID-19 (a few samples of this study predate the infection). Cell type and time point are not known. The sample taken for sequencing was PBMCs or a T cell subset sorted from them (not recorded which). CDR3 DNA sequence: TGTGCCAGCAGTTACTCGCGGACAGATACTGTCGAGCAGTACTTC. This encodes CASSYSRTDTVEQYF.